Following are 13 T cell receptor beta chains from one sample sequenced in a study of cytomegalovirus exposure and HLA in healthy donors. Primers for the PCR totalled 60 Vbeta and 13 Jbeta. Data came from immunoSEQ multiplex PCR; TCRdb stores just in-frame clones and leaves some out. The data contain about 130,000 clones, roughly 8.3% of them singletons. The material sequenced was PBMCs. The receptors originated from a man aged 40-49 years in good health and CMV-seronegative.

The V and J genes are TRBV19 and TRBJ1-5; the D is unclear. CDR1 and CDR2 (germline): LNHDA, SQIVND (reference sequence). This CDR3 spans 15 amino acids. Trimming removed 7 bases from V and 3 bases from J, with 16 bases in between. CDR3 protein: CASNSIPGDNQPQHF. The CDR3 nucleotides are TGTGCCAGTAATTCAATCCCGGGAGACAATCAGCCCCAGCATTTT.

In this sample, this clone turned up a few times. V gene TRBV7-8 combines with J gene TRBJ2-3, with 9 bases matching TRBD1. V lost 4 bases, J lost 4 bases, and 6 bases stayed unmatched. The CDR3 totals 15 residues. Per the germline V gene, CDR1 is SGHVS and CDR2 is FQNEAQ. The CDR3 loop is CASSSGTGWADTQYF. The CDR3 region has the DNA TGTGCCAGCAGCTCAGGGACAGGGTGGGCAGATACGCAGTATTTT.

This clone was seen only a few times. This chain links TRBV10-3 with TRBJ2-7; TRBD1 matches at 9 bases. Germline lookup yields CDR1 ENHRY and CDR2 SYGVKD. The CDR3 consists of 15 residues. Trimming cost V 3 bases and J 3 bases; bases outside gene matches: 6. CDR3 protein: CAISEVGQGNYEQYF. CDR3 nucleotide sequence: TGTGCCATCAGTGAAGTCGGACAGGGGAACTACGAGCAGTACTTC.

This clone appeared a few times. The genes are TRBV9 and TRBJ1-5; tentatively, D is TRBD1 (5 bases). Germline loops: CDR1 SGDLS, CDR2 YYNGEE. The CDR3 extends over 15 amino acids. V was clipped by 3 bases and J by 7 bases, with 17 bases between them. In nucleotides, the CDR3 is TGTGCCAGCAGCGAAGGAACAGGTGCCGGCCAGCCCCAGCATTTT. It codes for CASSEGTGAGQPQHF.

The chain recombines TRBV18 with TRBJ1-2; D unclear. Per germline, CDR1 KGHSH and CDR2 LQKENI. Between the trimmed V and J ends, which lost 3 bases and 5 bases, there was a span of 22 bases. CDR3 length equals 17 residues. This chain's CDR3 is CASSPWLGQKVPYGYTF. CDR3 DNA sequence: TGTGCCAGCTCACCCTGGTTGGGCCAGAAGGTCCCATATGGCTACACCTTC.

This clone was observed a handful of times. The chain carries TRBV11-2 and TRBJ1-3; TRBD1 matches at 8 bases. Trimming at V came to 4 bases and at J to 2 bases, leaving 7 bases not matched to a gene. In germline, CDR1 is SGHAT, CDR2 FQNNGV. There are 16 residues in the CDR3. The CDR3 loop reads CASSSAPGGTGNTIYF. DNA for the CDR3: TGTGCCAGCAGCTCCGCGCCAGGGGGCACTGGAAACACCATATATTTT.

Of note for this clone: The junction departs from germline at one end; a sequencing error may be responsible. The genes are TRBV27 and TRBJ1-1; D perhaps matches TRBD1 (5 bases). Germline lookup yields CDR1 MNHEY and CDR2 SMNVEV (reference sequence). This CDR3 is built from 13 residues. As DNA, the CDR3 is TGTGCCAGCAGTTTTCGGGGGTCCAGGGCCCACGTCTTT. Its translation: CASSFRGSRAHVF.

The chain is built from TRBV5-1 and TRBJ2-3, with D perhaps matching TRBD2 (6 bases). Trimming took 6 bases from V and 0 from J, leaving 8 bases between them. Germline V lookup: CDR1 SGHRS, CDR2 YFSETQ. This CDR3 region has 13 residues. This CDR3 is CASKSGSTDTQYF. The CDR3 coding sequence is TGCGCCAGCAAAAGCGGGAGCACAGATACGCAGTATTTT.

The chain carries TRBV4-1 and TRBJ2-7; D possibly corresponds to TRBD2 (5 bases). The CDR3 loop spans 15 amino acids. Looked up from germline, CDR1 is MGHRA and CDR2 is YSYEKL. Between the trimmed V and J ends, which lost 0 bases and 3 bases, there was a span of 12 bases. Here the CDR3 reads CASSQDLLRGYEQYF. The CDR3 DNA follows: TGCGCCAGCAGCCAAGATCTTCTACGGGGCTACGAGCAGTACTTC.

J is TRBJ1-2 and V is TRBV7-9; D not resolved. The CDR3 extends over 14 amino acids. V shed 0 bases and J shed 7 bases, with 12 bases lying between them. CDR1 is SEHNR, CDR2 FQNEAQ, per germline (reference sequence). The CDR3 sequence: CASSLAGSIGGYTF. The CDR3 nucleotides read TGTGCCAGCAGCTTAGCGGGGAGCATAGGTGGCTACACCTTC.

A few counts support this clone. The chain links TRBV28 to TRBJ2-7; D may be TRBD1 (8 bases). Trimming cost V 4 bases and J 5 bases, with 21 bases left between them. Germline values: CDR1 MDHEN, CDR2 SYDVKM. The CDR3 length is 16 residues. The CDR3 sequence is CASSSPRDRTRHEQYF. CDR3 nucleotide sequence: TGTGCCAGCAGTTCTCCCCGGGACAGGACTAGACACGAGCAGTACTTC.

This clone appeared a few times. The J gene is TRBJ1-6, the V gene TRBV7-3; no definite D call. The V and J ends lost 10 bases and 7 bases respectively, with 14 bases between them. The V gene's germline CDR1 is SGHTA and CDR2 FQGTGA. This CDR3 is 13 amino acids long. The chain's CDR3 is CATDRDKNSPLHF. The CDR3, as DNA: TGTGCCACCGACCGGGATAAGAATTCACCCCTCCACTTT. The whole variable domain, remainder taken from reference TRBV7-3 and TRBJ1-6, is GAGVSQTPSNKVTEKGKYVELRCDPISGHTALYWYRQSLGQGPEFLIYFQGTGAADDSGLPNDRFFAVRPEGSVSTLKIQRTERGDSAVYLCATDRDKNSPLHFGNGTRLTVT.

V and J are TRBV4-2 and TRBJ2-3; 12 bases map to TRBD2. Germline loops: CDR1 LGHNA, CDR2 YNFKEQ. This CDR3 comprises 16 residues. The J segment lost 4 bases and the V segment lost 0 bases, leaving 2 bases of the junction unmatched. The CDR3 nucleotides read TGTGCCAGCAGCCAAGAGACTAGCGGGGGTGCAGATACGCAGTATTTT. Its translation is CASSQETSGGADTQYF.